This TCR beta chain emerged from a study of blood T cell repertoires in COVID-19. Study details: Sites in the United States, Italy and Spain provided acute and convalescent COVID-19 samples. PBMCs, B-cell-depleted T cells, or T cells provided the cDNA or gDNA that made up the material.

Germline CDR1 is SGHDN and CDR2 is FVKESK. This CDR3 region has 15 residues. V gave up 0 bases and J gave up 7 bases, with 15 bases separating them. Original methodology: Amplification with reference gene primers provided the estimates of nucleated cell counts. Assay used: immunoSEQ multiplex PCR; TCRdb lists only in-frame clones, some missing. V and J calls and clone size are as listed in that table; D and trimming were resolved from the DNA. This sample has 150,000 to 200,000 clones; 86% occur once, and the top ten carry roughly 7%. The sample comprised peripheral blood. This TCR was recovered from an elderly woman in a cohort sampled during active or convalescent COVID-19. The chain joins TRBV14 to TRBJ2-5; tentatively, D is TRBD1 (6 bases). The CDR3 nucleotides read TGTGCCAGCAGCCAAGATCAGGCAGGGGATTCGACCCAGTACTTC. Translating it yields CASSQDQAGDSTQYF.